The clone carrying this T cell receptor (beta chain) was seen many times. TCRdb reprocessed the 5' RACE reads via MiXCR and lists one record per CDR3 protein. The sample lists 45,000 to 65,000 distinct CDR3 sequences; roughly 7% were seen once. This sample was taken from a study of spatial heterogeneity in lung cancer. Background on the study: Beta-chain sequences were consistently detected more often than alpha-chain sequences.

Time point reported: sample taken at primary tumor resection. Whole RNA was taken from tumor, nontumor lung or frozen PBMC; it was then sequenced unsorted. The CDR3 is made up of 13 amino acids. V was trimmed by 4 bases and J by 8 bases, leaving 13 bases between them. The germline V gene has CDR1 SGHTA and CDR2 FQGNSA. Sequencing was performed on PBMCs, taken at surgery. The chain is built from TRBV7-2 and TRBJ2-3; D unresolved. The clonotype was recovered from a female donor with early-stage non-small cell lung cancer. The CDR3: CASSSNSASTQYF. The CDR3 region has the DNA TGTGCCAGCAGCTCAAACAGCGCCTCTACGCAGTATTTT.